Following are 15 T cell receptor beta chains from one sample sequenced in a study of control samples from healthy donors and cancer patients. Measured with immunoSEQ multiplex PCR; TCRdb has only the in-frame clones, and not every one. The table includes 350,000 to 450,000 clones, over 75% detected once. Material: PBMCs. The receptors derive from a man in his forties with head and neck cancer.

The genes are TRBV6-5 and TRBJ2-3, with D perhaps given as TRBD1 or TRBD2 (5 bases each). This CDR3 contains 14 residues. Germline CDR1 reads MNHEY; CDR2 reads SVGAGI. Trimming left V 5 bases short and J 6 bases short, with 15 bases between. CDR3 DNA: TGTGCCAGCAGTCGGACGGGGACGACGGATACGCAGTATTTT. Its protein product is CASSRTGTTDTQYF.

The chain has TRBV6-1 and TRBJ1-2; tentatively, D is TRBD1 (5 bases). Germline V gene sequence: CDR1 MNHNS, CDR2 SASEGT. Trimming stripped 3 bases from V and 7 bases from J, with 12 bases between. The CDR3 spans 13 residues. The CDR3 DNA sequence: TGTGCCAGCAGTGAGCGCACTACAGGTGGCTACACCTTC. It is translated as CASSERTTGGYTF.

This rearrangement joins TRBV6-5 to TRBJ1-2; no clear D. The CDR3 extends over 14 amino acids. Per the germline V gene, CDR1 is MNHEY and CDR2 is SVGAGI. V lost 0 bases and J 5 bases, leaving 10 bases between the germline ends. The CDR3 sequence: CASSYSGNSYGYTF. DNA of the CDR3: TGTGCCAGCAGTTACTCGGGGAACTCGTATGGCTACACCTTC.

The chain couples TRBV13 to TRBJ2-1; 9 nucleotides align to TRBD2. Unmatched junction bases numbered 22, after V lost 5 bases and J lost 11 bases. The germline V gene encodes CDR1 PRHDT and CDR2 FYEKMQ (reference sequence). The CDR3 length is 18 residues. CDR3 bases: TGTGCCAGCAGCCCTCTCGCCCTATTTGCGGGAGGGGCAATTCAGCAGTTCTTC. It yields the protein CASSPLALFAGGAIQQFF.

In DNA form, the CDR3 reads TGTGCCATCAACGGAGGCGGACCGACACCCCTCCACTTT. Translating it yields CAINGGGPTPLHF. The chain is built from TRBV10-3 and TRBJ1-6, with unresolved D. Trimming removed 7 bases at V and 11 bases at J, with 15 bases between. The CDR3 is 13 amino acids. Germline lookup yields CDR1 ENHRY and CDR2 SYGVKD.

V and J are TRBV6-5 and TRBJ2-7; D might be TRBD1 (6 bases). The V gene lost 10 bases and the J gene lost 4 bases, with 20 bases spanning the gap. CDR3 length equals 14 residues. From germline, CDR1 is MNHEY and CDR2 SVGAGI. The DNA for the CDR3 is TGTGCCACCATGGGGACATCGGTTTTATACGAGCAGTACTTC. Its protein product is CATMGTSVLYEQYF.

J is TRBJ1-4 and V is TRBV9; 8 nucleotides agree with TRBD1. CDR1 and CDR2 (germline): SGDLS, YYNGEE. This CDR3 spans 16 amino acids. Trimming removed 6 bases from V and 2 bases from J; junction bases left unmatched: 9. The CDR3 is CASTAGGASTNEKLFF. In DNA form, the CDR3 reads TGTGCCAGCACCGCAGGGGGCGCATCTACTAATGAAAAACTGTTTTTT.

In this sample, this clone turned up once. The chain links TRBV2 to TRBJ2-2, with 9 bases fitting TRBD1. Germline trimming cut 6 bases from V and 3 bases from J; bases unmatched to any gene: 5. The V gene's germline CDR1 is SNHLY and CDR2 FYNNEI. The CDR3 extends over 15 amino acids. The chain's CDR3 is CASSRGQGDTGELFF. CDR3 DNA: TGTGCCAGCAGCCGGGGACAGGGTGACACCGGGGAGCTGTTTTTT.

The chain recombines TRBV6-2 or TRBV6-3 with TRBJ2-7; D is ambiguous. V lost 4 bases and J 2 bases, leaving 15 bases between the germline ends. The CDR3 extends over 15 amino acids. Germline V gives CDR1 MNHEY, CDR2 SVGEGT. The DNA of the CDR3 is TGTGCCAGCAGTTCCGACCCTTTATCCCCCTACGAGCAGTACTTC. Protein: CASSSDPLSPYEQYF.

This clone was seen just once. V gene TRBV19 combines with J gene TRBJ2-7, with 11 positions matching TRBD1. Per the germline V gene, CDR1 is LNHDA and CDR2 is SQIVND (reference sequence). This CDR3 has 15 amino acids. J was trimmed by 0 bases and V by 4 bases; bases with no gene match: 2. CDR3 sequence reads: CASSRDRGASYEQYF. DNA of the CDR3: TGTGCCAGTAGTAGGGACAGGGGGGCCTCCTACGAGCAGTACTTC. The variable domain in full, completed from reference TRBV19 and TRBJ2-7, reads DGGITQSPKYLFRKEGQNVTLSCEQNLNHDAMYWYRQDPGQGLRLIYYSQIVNDFQKGDIAEGYSVSREKKESFPLTVTSAQKNPTAFYLCASSRDRGASYEQYFGPGTRLTVT.

In DNA form, the CDR3 reads TGTGCCAGCAGCCAAGGAGGGATTAACATTCAGTACTTC. It encodes CASSQGGINIQYF. The chain joins TRBV3-1 (or the pseudogene TRBV3-2) to TRBJ2-4; the D gene is possibly TRBD2 (5 bases). Trimming stripped 1 base from V and 7 bases from J, with 8 bases between. Germline CDR1 is LGHDT and CDR2 is YNNKEL (reference sequence). The CDR3 consists of 13 residues.

This chain uses TRBV19 with TRBJ2-7; TRBD2 matches 7 bases. V shed 3 bases, J shed 4 bases, and the junction held 9 bases outside the gene matches. Germline CDR1 reads LNHDA; CDR2 reads SQIVND (reference sequence). The CDR3 is 15 amino acids. The CDR3 DNA is TGTGCCAGTAGTATCACGACTAGCATCGGATACGAGCAGTACTTC. This encodes CASSITTSIGYEQYF.

The V and J genes are TRBV20-1 and TRBJ1-2; perhaps TRBD1 as D (5 bases). The CDR3 has 13 residues. The V end lost 3 bases, the J end lost 4 bases, and 12 bases lay between the germline ends. The germline V gene encodes CDR1 DFQATT and CDR2 SNEGSKA (reference sequence). DNA of the CDR3: TGCAGTGCTAGTCGGGGGACCAGCTATGGCTACACCTTC. It encodes CSASRGTSYGYTF.

The V call is TRBV14, the J call TRBJ1-2; D unresolved. This CDR3 has 12 amino acids. V lost 4 bases to trimming and J lost 4 bases, with 7 bases between them. Germline V lookup: CDR1 SGHDN, CDR2 FVKESK. In nucleotides, the CDR3 is TGTGCCAGCAGCCCGGACGGCTATGGCTACACCTTC. Encoded protein: CASSPDGYGYTF. The whole variable domain, filled in from reference TRBV14 and TRBJ1-2, reads EAGVTQFPSHSVIEKGQTVTLRCDPISGHDNLYWYRRVMGKEIKFLLHFVKESKQDESGMPNNRFLAERTGGTYSTLKVQPAELEDSGVYFCASSPDGYGYTFGSGTRLTVV.

This clone was observed a handful of times. The chain employs TRBV19 and TRBJ2-5; TRBD2 matches 11 bases. After removal of 9 bases from V and 4 bases from J, the junction contained 10 bases not matched to a gene. Germline values: CDR1 LNHDA, CDR2 SQIVND (reference sequence). The CDR3 is 15 amino acids. The CDR3 coding sequence is TGTGCCAGCCGACGGACTAGCGGGCGGGGAGAGACCCAGTACTTC. This translates into CASRRTSGRGETQYF.